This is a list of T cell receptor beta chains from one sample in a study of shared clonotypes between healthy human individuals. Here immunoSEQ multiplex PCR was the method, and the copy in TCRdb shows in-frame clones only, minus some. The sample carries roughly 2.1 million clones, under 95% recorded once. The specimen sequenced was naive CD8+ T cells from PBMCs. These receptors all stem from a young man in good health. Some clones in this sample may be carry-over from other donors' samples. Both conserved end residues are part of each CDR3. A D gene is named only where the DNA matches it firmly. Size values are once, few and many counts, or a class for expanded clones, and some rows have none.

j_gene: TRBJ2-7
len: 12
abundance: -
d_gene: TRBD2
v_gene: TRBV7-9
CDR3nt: TGTGCCAGCAGCACGGGGGGACTAGCTGCGATCTTC
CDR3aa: CASSTGGLAAIF

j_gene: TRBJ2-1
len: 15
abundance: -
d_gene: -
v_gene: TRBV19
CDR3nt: TGTGCCAGTAGTATAGGGTACAGCTTCTACAATGAGCAGTTCTTC
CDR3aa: CASSIGYSFYNEQFF

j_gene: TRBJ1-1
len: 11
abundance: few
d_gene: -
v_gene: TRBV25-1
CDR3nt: TGTGCCAGCAGTGACGCCATTGAAGCTTTCTTT
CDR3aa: CASSDAIEAFF

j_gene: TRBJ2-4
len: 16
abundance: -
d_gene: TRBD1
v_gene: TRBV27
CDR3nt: TGTGCCAGCAGTTTCTCGGAACAGGGGGCAGGAAACATTCAGTACTTC
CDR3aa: CASSFSEQGAGNIQYF

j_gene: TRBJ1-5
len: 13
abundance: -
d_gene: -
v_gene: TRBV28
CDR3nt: TGTGCCAGCAGGCCGGGTCGGAATCAGCCCCAGCATTTT
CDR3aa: CASRPGRNQPQHF

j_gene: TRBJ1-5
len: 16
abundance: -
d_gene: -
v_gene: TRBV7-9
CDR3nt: TGTGCCAGCAGCCCGTACGAAGCGGATAGCAATCAGCCCCAGCATTTT
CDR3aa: CASSPYEADSNQPQHF

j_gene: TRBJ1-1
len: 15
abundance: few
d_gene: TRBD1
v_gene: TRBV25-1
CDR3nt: TGTGCCAGCAGAGTGGACAGGCTGGGGAACACTGAAGCTTTCTTT
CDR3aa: CASRVDRLGNTEAFF

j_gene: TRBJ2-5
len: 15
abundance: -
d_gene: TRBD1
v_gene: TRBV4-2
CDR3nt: TGTGCCAGCAGCCAAGAGGGGACAGCTATCGAGACCCAGTACTTC
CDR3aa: CASSQEGTAIETQYF

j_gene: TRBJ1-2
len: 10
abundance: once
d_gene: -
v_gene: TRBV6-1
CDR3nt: TGTGCCACTGCTAACTATGGCTACACCTTC
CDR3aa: CATANYGYTF

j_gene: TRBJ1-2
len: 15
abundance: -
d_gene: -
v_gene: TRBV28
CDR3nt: TGTGCCAGCAGTTTTACGGGGATAGCTAACTATGGCTACACCTTC
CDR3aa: CASSFTGIANYGYTF

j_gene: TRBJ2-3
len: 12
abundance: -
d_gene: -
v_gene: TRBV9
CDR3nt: TGTGCCAGCAGCGTAGATGAGGATACGCAGTATTTT
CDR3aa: CASSVDEDTQYF

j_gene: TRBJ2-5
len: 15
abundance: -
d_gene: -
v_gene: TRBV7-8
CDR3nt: TGTGCCAGCAGCATAGGGGTAGGCGGGAAAGAGACCCAGTACTTC
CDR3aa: CASSIGVGGKETQYF

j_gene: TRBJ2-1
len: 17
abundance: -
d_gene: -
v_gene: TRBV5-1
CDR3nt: TGCGCCAGCAGCTCCACGGGGCCCCTAAGCTCCTACAATGAGCAGTTCTTC
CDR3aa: CASSSTGPLSSYNEQFF

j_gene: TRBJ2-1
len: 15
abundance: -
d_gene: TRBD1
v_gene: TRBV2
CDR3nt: TGTGCCAGCAGTGATTCAGGGACAGGGCAGAATGAGCAGTTCTTC
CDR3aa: CASSDSGTGQNEQFF

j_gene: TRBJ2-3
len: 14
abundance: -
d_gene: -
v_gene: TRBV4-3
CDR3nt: TGCGCCAGCAGCCAAAGGGGAAGCCCAGATACGCAGTATTTT
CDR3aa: CASSQRGSPDTQYF

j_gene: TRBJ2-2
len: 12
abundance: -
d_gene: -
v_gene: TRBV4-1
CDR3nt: TGCGCCAGCAGCCCGAGGACCGGGGAGCTGTTTTTT
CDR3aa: CASSPRTGELFF

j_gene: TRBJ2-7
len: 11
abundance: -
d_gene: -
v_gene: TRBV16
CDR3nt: TGTGCCAGCAGCCAGACACCCGAGCAGTACTTC
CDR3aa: CASSQTPEQYF

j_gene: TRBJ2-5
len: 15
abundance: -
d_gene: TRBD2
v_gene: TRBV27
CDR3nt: TGTGCCAGCAGTTTATCTGTAGCGGGAGGGGAGACCCAGTACTTC
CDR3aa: CASSLSVAGGETQYF

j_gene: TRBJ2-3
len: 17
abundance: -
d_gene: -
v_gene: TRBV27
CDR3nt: TGTGCCAGCAGTTCAACCCTCGCGGGACCGCTCACAGATACGCAGTATTTT
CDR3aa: CASSSTLAGPLTDTQYF

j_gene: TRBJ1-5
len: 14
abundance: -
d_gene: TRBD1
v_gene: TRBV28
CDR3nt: TGTGCCAGCAGCCCTGGGACAGTTAATCAGCCCCAGCATTTT
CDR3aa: CASSPGTVNQPQHF

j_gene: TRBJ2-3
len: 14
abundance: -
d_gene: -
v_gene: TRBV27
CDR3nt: TGTGCCAGCAGTATCGGGACTAGCACAGATACGCAGTATTTT
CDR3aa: CASSIGTSTDTQYF

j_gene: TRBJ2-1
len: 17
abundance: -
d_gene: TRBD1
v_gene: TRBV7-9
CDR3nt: TGTGCCAGCACCATAATCCCCCAGCAGGGGGTTGACAATGAGCAGTTCTTC
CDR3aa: CASTIIPQQGVDNEQFF

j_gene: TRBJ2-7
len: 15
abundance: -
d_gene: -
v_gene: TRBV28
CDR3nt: TGTGCCAGCAGTTTCGGACAGAAAGGAACCTACGAGCAGTACTTC
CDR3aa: CASSFGQKGTYEQYF

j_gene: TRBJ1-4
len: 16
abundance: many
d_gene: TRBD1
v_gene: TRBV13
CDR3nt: TGTGCCAGCAGCTTGGGACAGGGTTGGGGAAATGAAAAACTGTTTTTT
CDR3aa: CASSLGQGWGNEKLFF

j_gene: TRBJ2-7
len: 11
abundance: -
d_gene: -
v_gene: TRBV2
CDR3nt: TGTGCCAGCACGCCTTCCTACGAGCAGTACTTC
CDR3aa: CASTPSYEQYF